This T cell receptor beta chain is drawn from a study of blood T cell repertoires in COVID-19. About the research overall: Whether acute or convalescent, the COVID-19 samples came from the United States, Italy and Spain. PBMCs, B-cell-depleted T cells, or T cells provided the cDNA or gDNA that made up the material.

As handled by the study authors: Amplifying reference gene primers gave estimates of nucleated cell counts. The protocol was immunoSEQ multiplex PCR, while the TCRdb copy is restricted to in-frame clones and leaves out a portion. Clonal size and the V and J genes are those of that table, whereas D and trimming came from the DNA. This sample has 150,000 to 200,000 clones; over 75% occur once, and the top ten carry roughly 2.5%. Input material: peripheral blood. The TCR sequence derives from a middle-aged man with active or convalescent COVID-19.

The CDR3 sequence: CASSDNDTPFYEQYF. CDR3 nucleotide sequence: TGTGCCAGCAGTGATAACGACACCCCTTTCTACGAGCAGTACTTC. The V gene is TRBV25-1, the J gene TRBJ2-7, with D hard to call. This CDR3 comprises 15 residues. The germline V gene has CDR1 MGHDK and CDR2 SYGVNS. Trimming cost V 3 bases and J 3 bases, with 15 bases left between them.